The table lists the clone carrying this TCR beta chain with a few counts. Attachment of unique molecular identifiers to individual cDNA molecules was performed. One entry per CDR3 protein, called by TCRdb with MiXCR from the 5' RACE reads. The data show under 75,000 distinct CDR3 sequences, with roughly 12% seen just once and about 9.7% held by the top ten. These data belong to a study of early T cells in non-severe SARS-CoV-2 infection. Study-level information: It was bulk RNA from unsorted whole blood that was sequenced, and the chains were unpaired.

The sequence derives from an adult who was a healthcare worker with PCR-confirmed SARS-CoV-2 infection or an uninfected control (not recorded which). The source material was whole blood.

The CDR3 is CASSSGLSSGETQYF. The CDR3 region has the DNA TGTGCCAGCAGCTCGGGACTCTCATCGGGAGAGACCCAGTACTTC. V is TRBV11-1 and J is TRBJ2-5, with a possible D match to TRBD2 (6 bases). Per germline, CDR1 SGHAT and CDR2 FQDESV (reference sequence). The CDR3 covers 15 residues. Deletions cut 4 bases from V and 4 bases from J, with 16 bases between.